This is a list of T cell receptor beta chains from one sample in a study of PD-1 blockade in mismatch repair-deficient tumors. Profiling relied on immunoSEQ multiplex PCR, and the TCRdb table lists in-frame clones only, not all of them. The sample consists of about 84,000 clones, more than 65% of them appearing once. This material consisted of peripheral blood, taken 12 weeks after starting pembrolizumab. The receptors derive from an adult with mismatch repair-deficient cancer. Both conserved end residues are trimmed from each CDR3. Each record gives: clone size, CDR3 length, V gene, J gene, CDR3 protein. For some rows the clone size is stated as once, few or many, or as a class when expanded; others skip it.

>.|12|TRBV7-2|TRBJ2-3
ASSLGGSSDTQY
>.|14|TRBV7-2|TRBJ2-1
ASSLVGPGEYNEQF
>.|12|TRBV5-1|TRBJ2-2
ASSLERGYGELF
>few|10|TRBV5-1|TRBJ1-5
ASSLEGGPQH
>few|11|TRBV7-2|TRBJ2-7
ASSRPGPYEQY
>.|10|TRBV19|TRBJ1-4
ASSSTREKLF
>.|13|TRBV7-2|TRBJ2-1
ASSPTGGGYNEQF
>.|13|TRBV10-1|TRBJ2-3
ASSSTGKGTDTQY
>.|15|TRBV5-4|TRBJ1-3
ASSLPTGSGSGNTIY
>.|9|TRBV20-1|TRBJ2-6
SARGANVLT
>.|13|TRBV5-1|TRBJ1-3
ASSLQGATGNTIY
>.|11|TRBV30|TRBJ1-2
AWSPGQSYGYT
>.|12|TRBV14|TRBJ1-2
ASSQGFGWDGYT
>.|11|TRBV6-5|TRBJ1-2
ASSLGQTYGYT
>.|13|TRBV27|TRBJ2-1
ASSDTGGNYNEQF
>.|14|TRBV11-3|TRBJ1-4
ASSLGPTPGNEKLF
>.|14|TRBV6-6|TRBJ2-3
ASSSHRGQRTDTQY
>.|12|TRBV6-5|TRBJ2-1
ASSPFARQGEQF
>.|13|TRBV19|TRBJ2-1
ASTSGLGSYNEQF
>few|12|TRBV5-4|TRBJ1-2
ASSPDGGYYGYT
>.|13|TRBV7-9|TRBJ1-1
ASSPVSGGNTEAF
>once|13|TRBV30|TRBJ2-1
AWASGGRSYNEQF
>.|11|TRBV29-1|TRBJ2-7
SVESGSGYEQY
>.|12|TRBV30|TRBJ2-7
AWSALGGPYEQY
>few|11|TRBV4-2|TRBJ2-2
ASSQSSTGELF
>.|12|TRBV30|TRBJ1-1
AGRQGWGSTEAF
>.|18|TRBV6-4|TRBJ2-7
ASSAWVRREYSRRDCEQY
>.|11|TRBV2|TRBJ2-7
ASSPGPLYEQY
>.|15|TRBV6-4|TRBJ1-5
ASSDQRVFYSNQPQH
>once|14|TRBV9|TRBJ2-2
ASSVGVGVGTGELF
>.|12|TRBV6-5|TRBJ1-1
ASRLTELNTEAF
>.|17|TRBV21-1|TRBJ2-7
ASSNGLLGLAGNGYEQY
>.|9|TRBV29-1|TRBJ2-7
SVKGVREQY
>.|14|TRBV7-7|TRBJ2-3
ASSPLLAGATDTQY
>few|13|TRBV27|TRBJ2-7
ASSLGWGRNYEQY
>once|10|TRBV11-3|TRBJ2-5
ASSLDSETQY
>.|12|TRBV7-9|TRBJ1-4
ASSFQGANEKLF
>.|13|TRBV7-9|TRBJ2-7
ASSLAGQGAYEQY
>.|12|TRBV5-1|TRBJ2-7
ASSLRTDHYEQY
>.|12|TRBV30|TRBJ2-2
AWSSPYYSGELF
>.|13|TRBV14|TRBJ2-7
ASSPSGGRDYEQY
>.|12|TRBV13|TRBJ1-2
ASSFGTPNYGYT
>.|13|TRBV9|TRBJ1-5
ASSPHPGSNQPQH
>.|10|TRBV7-9|TRBJ1-1
ASSLVNTEAF
>.|12|TRBV7-3|TRBJ2-1
ASSSGTGGNEQF
>.|13|TRBV19|TRBJ1-1
ASMASSGGYTEAF
>once|13|TRBV6-6|TRBJ2-5
ASTPGAREKETQY
>.|13|TRBV4-1|TRBJ1-3
ASSQDGTGGDTIY
>.|13|TRBV19|TRBJ1-4
ASSGSGGGGKKLF
>.|13|TRBV5-6|TRBJ2-5
ASRVGTGGGETQY
>.|11|TRBV6-5|TRBJ2-7
ASSPPGFYEQY
>.|14|TRBV7-2|TRBJ2-2
ASSLDRFANTGELF
>once|11|TRBV6-6|TRBJ2-7
ASSYGTGDEQY